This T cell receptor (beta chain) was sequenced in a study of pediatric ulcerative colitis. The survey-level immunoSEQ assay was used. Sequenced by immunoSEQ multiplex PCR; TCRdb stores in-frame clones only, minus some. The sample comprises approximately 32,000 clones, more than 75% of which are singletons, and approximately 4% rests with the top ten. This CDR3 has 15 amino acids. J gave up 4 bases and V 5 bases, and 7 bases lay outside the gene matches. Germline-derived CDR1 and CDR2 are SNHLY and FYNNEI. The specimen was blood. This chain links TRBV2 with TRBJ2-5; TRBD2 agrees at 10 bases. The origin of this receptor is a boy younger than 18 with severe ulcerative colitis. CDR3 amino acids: CASSRLAGRPETQYF. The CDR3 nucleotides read TGTGCCAGCAGTCGACTAGCGGGTCGGCCAGAGACCCAGTACTTC.